Below are 24 T cell receptor beta chains sequenced from a single sample in a study of blood T cells in healthy people across ages. Using a J-beta primer mix together with a sample-barcoded 5' primer, a second PCR was run for about 6 to 11 cycles. TCRdb ran MiXCR on the 5' RACE reads and lists one entry per CDR3 protein. Here the sample spans some 1.4 million distinct CDR3 sequences, approximately 40% being singletons. Sequencing was done on a sample of blood. Receptors were obtained from a woman younger than 30 in good health.

This clonotype was detected only once. J is TRBJ1-5 and V is TRBV7-9; 10 positions match TRBD1. V dropped 6 bases and J dropped 1; count of bases not matched to a gene: 9. CDR1 and CDR2 (germline): SEHNR, FQNEAQ (reference sequence). The CDR3 extends over 17 amino acids. Written as DNA, the CDR3 is TGTGCCAGCAGTCAAAAAGGGACAGGGGAAAGCAATCAGCCCCAGCATTTT. As protein: CASSQKGTGESNQPQHF.

With regard to this clonotype: This may stem from a read error, because a much larger clone lies one nucleotide away. The chain carries TRBV6-1 and TRBJ2-5; D gene uncertain. CDR3 length: 14 residues. V lost 2 bases, J lost 5 bases, and 12 bases lay in between. Germline V gives CDR1 MNHNS, CDR2 SASEGT. The DNA for the CDR3 is TGTGCCAGCAGTGAACGGGCATGGCGTGAGACCCAGTACTTC. This gives the protein CASSERAWRETQYF.

In its sample, this clonotype was seen many times. This sequence joins TRBV6-1 and TRBJ1-6, with D uncertain. The V end was cut by 1 base, the J end by 4 bases, with 11 bases between. The CDR3 spans 16 residues. Looked up from germline, CDR1 is MNHNS and CDR2 is SASEGT. The CDR3 DNA follows: TGTGCCAGCAGTGAAGACGGGTTCGTGTATAATTCACCCCTCCACTTT. Translation: CASSEDGFVYNSPLHF.

In the case of this clonotype: This clone may be a read error of a much larger clone one base away. The chain carries TRBV29-1 and TRBJ2-1, with TRBD2 matching 12 bases. This CDR3 has 13 residues. Germline CDR1 is SQVTM and CDR2 is ANQGSEA. CDR3 in amino acids: CGARTSGTNEQFF. Here the CDR3 DNA reads TGCGGCGCGAGGACTAGCGGGACCAATGAGCAGTTCTTC.

This clonotype was observed a single time. The V and J genes are TRBV19 and TRBJ1-1; 7 positions agree with TRBD1. J gave up 0 bases and V 3 bases, and 4 bases lay outside the gene matches. The CDR3 has 15 amino acids. The germline CDR1 and CDR2 sequences are LNHDA and SQIVND (reference sequence). In nucleotides, the CDR3 is TGTGCCAGTAGTATCCAGGGGGGTTTGAACACTGAAGCTTTCTTT. This encodes CASSIQGGLNTEAFF. Together with reference TRBV19 and TRBJ1-1, the CDR3 gives the full variable domain: DGGITQSPKYLFRKEGQNVTLSCEQNLNHDAMYWYRQDPGQGLRLIYYSQIVNDFQKGDIAEGYSVSREKKESFPLTVTSAQKNPTAFYLCASSIQGGLNTEAFFGQGTRLTVV.

This clonotype has just a few counts. The chain combines TRBV20-1 with TRBJ2-1, with TRBD2 identical over 11 bases. CDR3 length: 16 amino acids. Germline V lookup: CDR1 DFQATT, CDR2 SNEGSKA (reference sequence). The V segment lost 1 base and the J segment 10 bases; nucleotides outside the gene matches: 12. The CDR3 DNA follows: TGCAGTGCTAGAGGTCTGACTAGCGGGATAATAGAAGAGCAGTTCTTC. Protein: CSARGLTSGIIEEQFF.

The V and J genes are TRBV3-1 and TRBJ2-3; 8 bases agree with TRBD1. Germline lookup yields CDR1 LGHDT and CDR2 YNNKEL (reference sequence). The CDR3 is 20 amino acids. V lost 2 bases and J lost 2; bases outside the gene matches: 18. CDR3 in DNA: TGTGCCAGCAGCCAATGGTTGGGACAGGACACCTCACGATCCACAGATACGCAGTATTTT. This gives the protein CASSQWLGQDTSRSTDTQYF.

In its sample, this clonotype was seen a few times. This chain links TRBV15 with TRBJ1-2, with D perhaps matching TRBD1 (6 bases). The germline CDR1 and CDR2 sequences are LNHNV and YYDKDF (reference sequence). Trimming left V 0 bases short and J 6 bases short, with 17 bases between. The CDR3 has 16 residues. The CDR3: CATSRDPGGPGNGYTF. CDR3 coding DNA: TGTGCCACCAGCAGAGATCCGGGGGGGCCTGGGAATGGCTACACCTTC.

This clonotype was observed a handful of times. CDR3 bases: TGCAGCGTTGAAGATCTTATGTGGGAGGGCAGCACAGATACGCAGTATTTT. It is translated as CSVEDLMWEGSTDTQYF. The gene calls are TRBV29-1 and TRBJ2-3; TRBD2 matches at 7 bases. Germline trimming cut 0 bases from V and 0 bases from J; bases unmatched to any gene: 9. The CDR3 spans 17 residues. Germline loops: CDR1 SQVTM, CDR2 ANQGSEA.

The chain joins TRBV6-2 or TRBV6-3 to TRBJ1-5; D gene uncertain. The germline V and J ends were trimmed by 3 bases and 3 bases, with 12 bases remaining between them. The V gene's germline CDR1 is MNHEY and CDR2 SVGEGT. The CDR3 length is 15 residues. The CDR3 DNA follows: TGTGCCAGCAGTTATACGCAAATTCTCAATCAGCCCCAGCATTTT. Protein: CASSYTQILNQPQHF.

V gene TRBV9 combines with J gene TRBJ2-7; D is perhaps TRBD1 (5 bases). The CDR3 is 14 residues long. V lost 0 bases, J lost 4 bases, and 11 bases lay in between. The germline gives CDR1 SGDLS, CDR2 YYNGEE. DNA of the CDR3: TGTGCCAGCAGCGTAGCTCAGGGCCCGTACGAGCAGTACTTC. Its translation: CASSVAQGPYEQYF.

This chain links TRBV18 with TRBJ1-1; D is possibly TRBD1 (5 bases). V was trimmed by 7 bases and J by 3 bases, leaving 18 bases between them. The V gene's germline CDR1 is KGHSH and CDR2 LQKENI. The CDR3 is made up of 15 amino acids. The CDR3 nucleotides read TGTGCCAGCTTCAACAACTTAGGAGGGGACACTGAAGCTTTCTTT. It specifies CASFNNLGGDTEAFF.

This chain links TRBV5-5 with TRBJ1-2; D possibly corresponds to TRBD1 (6 bases). V gave up 4 bases and J gave up 0 bases, with 19 bases separating them. This CDR3 contains 17 residues. From germline, CDR1 is SGHKS and CDR2 YYEKEE (reference sequence). CDR3 nucleotide sequence: TGTGCCAGCAGCCCCCCGTCCGGGGCAGGGGCTAACTATGGCTACACCTTC. Translation: CASSPPSGAGANYGYTF. Drawing the rest from reference TRBV5-5 and TRBJ1-2, the complete variable domain is DAGVTQSPTHLIKTRGQQVTLRCSPISGHKSVSWYQQVLGQGPQFIFQYYEKEERGRGNFPDRFSARQFPNYSSELNVNALLLGDSALYLCASSPPSGAGANYGYTFGSGTRLTVV.

This rearrangement joins TRBV5-8 to TRBJ2-5, with D tentatively TRBD1 or TRBD2 (5 bases each). CDR3 size: 12 residues. Germline CDR1 and CDR2: SGHTS and YDEGEE. Trimming left V 0 bases short and J 13 bases short, with 13 bases between. The CDR3 loop reads CASSLGWDPGYF. In DNA form, the CDR3 reads TGTGCCAGCAGCTTGGGATGGGACCCGGGGTACTTC.

The sample holds many counts of this clonotype. The chain combines TRBV10-3 with TRBJ2-6; D is undetermined. Germline V gene sequence: CDR1 ENHRY, CDR2 SYGVKD. Trimming pared 6 bases from V and 4 bases from J, leaving 10 bases between. This CDR3 has 14 residues. The CDR3 region is CAISPSSGANVLTF. The CDR3 DNA reads as TGTGCCATCAGCCCGAGCTCGGGGGCCAACGTCCTGACTTTC.

CDR3 protein: CASSYSFTGGEQYF. CDR3 coding DNA: TGTGCCAGCAGTTACTCGTTCACCGGGGGCGAGCAGTACTTC. V gene TRBV6-5 combines with J gene TRBJ2-5, with a tentative D call TRBD2 (6 bases). The end of the DNA fits TRBJ2-7 better, so the J call may be wrong. The CDR3 loop spans 14 amino acids. Germline V gene data show CDR1 as MNHEY and CDR2 as SVGAGI.

In its sample, this clonotype was seen a few times. The gene calls are TRBV6-6 and TRBJ2-1; 11 bases are a match to TRBD1. V lost 4 bases and J lost 10; bases outside the gene matches: 15. CDR1 is MNHNY, CDR2 SVGAGI, per germline (reference sequence). This CDR3 comprises 17 residues. Here the CDR3 DNA reads TGTGCCAGCAGTTCAGGACAGGGGGCTCACCAAGCCCGCGAGCAGTTCTTC. As protein: CASSSGQGAHQAREQFF.

A few counts support this clonotype. The chain combines TRBV20-1 with TRBJ2-1; 11 bases agree with TRBD2. Germline V gene sequence: CDR1 DFQATT, CDR2 SNEGSKA (reference sequence). V shed 2 bases and J 3 bases; nucleotides not matched to a gene: 12. This CDR3 comprises 18 residues. CDR3 nucleotides: TGCAGTGCTAGATCTGATACCGTAACTAGCGGGGGCTACAATGAGCAGTTCTTC. Protein product: CSARSDTVTSGGYNEQFF.

The chain links TRBV5-1 to TRBJ2-3; D unclear. Trimming shortened V by 0 bases and J by 8 bases, and 13 bases separated the two germline ends. CDR3 length: 14 residues. Germline V gives CDR1 SGHRS, CDR2 YFSETQ. The CDR3 reads CASSLAERHGTQYF. The DNA of the CDR3 is TGCGCCAGCAGCTTGGCCGAAAGACACGGTACGCAGTATTTT.

J is TRBJ1-2 and V is TRBV3-1; 9 bases fit TRBD1. The CDR3 loop spans 17 amino acids. The V segment lost 6 bases and the J segment 2 bases; nucleotides outside the gene matches: 13. The germline V gene encodes CDR1 LGHDT and CDR2 YNNKEL (reference sequence). In nucleotides, the CDR3 is TGTGCCAGCAGTTCACAAGTGGGGACAGGGTGGAACTATGGCTACACCTTC. Its protein is CASSSQVGTGWNYGYTF.

This clonotype turned up a few times. The CDR3 reads CAISESRNNEQFF. In DNA form, the CDR3 reads TGTGCCATCAGTGAGTCCCGGAACAATGAGCAGTTCTTC. The V gene is TRBV10-3, the J gene TRBJ2-1; D unclear. The germline V gene has CDR1 ENHRY and CDR2 SYGVKD. Trimming removed 0 bases from V and 5 bases from J, with 5 bases in between. The CDR3 is 13 amino acids.

The genes are TRBV4-1 and TRBJ2-3; the match to TRBD2 covers 7 bases. The germline CDR1 and CDR2 sequences are MGHRA and YSYEKL. V lost 1 base to trimming and J lost 0 bases; unmatched junction nucleotides: 13. The CDR3 runs 19 residues. The CDR3: CASSQAPAGVATSTDTQYF. CDR3 DNA sequence: TGCGCCAGCAGCCAAGCCCCGGCGGGGGTTGCGACTAGCACAGATACGCAGTATTTT.

This rearrangement joins TRBV28 to TRBJ1-5; a weak D match, TRBD1 (6 bases). V was trimmed by 4 bases and J by 0 bases, leaving 13 bases between them. The CDR3 extends over 16 amino acids. Germline CDR1 reads MDHEN; CDR2 reads SYDVKM. In DNA, the CDR3 is TGTGCCAGCAGTTCTCAACGGGGGGCTAGCAATCAGCCCCAGCATTTT. This codes for CASSSQRGASNQPQHF.

The table lists this clonotype with many counts. The V call is TRBV25-1, the J call TRBJ2-1; D remains ambiguous. Germline V gene data show CDR1 as MGHDK and CDR2 as SYGVNS. This CDR3 spans 15 amino acids. Trimming took 3 bases from V and 7 from J, leaving 16 bases between them. This CDR3 is CASSDLVTLVNEQFF. For the CDR3, the DNA is TGTGCCAGCAGTGACCTAGTGACCCTGGTAAATGAGCAGTTCTTC.